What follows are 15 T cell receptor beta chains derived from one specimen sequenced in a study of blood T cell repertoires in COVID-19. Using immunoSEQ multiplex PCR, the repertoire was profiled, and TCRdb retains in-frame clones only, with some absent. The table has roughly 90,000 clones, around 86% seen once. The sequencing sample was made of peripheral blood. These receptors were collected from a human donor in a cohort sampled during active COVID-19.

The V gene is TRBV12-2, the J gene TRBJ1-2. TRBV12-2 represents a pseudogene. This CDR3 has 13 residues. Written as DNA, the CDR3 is TGTGCAAGTCGTTCCTCGGGTCTCCGTGGCTACACCTTC. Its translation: CASRSSGLRGYTF.

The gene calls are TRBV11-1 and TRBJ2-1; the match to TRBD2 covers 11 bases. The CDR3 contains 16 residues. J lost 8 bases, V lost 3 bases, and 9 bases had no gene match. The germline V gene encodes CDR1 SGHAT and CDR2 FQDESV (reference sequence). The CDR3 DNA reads TGTGCCAGCAGCTTTGAGACTAGCGGGATAGTCGATGAGCAGTTCTTC. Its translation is CASSFETSGIVDEQFF.

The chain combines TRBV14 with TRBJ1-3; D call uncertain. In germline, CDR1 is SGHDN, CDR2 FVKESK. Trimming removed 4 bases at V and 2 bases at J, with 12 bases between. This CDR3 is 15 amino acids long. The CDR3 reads CASSLRALAGNTIYF. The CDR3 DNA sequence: TGTGCCAGCAGCCTGCGAGCGTTGGCTGGAAACACCATATATTTT.

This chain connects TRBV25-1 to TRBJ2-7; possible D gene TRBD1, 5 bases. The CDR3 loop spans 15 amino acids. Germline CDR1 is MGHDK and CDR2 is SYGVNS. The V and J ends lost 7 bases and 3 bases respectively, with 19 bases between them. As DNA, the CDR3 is TGTGCCAGCACCTCGTTTGAAGGGGTGGGCTACGAGCAGTACTTC. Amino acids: CASTSFEGVGYEQYF.

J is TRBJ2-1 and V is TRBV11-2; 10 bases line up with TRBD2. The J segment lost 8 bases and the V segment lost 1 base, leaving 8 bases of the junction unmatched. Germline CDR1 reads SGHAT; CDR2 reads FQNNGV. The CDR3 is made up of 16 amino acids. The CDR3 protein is CASSLVISGRTDEQFF. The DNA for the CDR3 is TGTGCCAGCAGCTTAGTTATTAGCGGGAGGACAGATGAGCAGTTCTTC.

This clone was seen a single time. The CDR3 here is CASTGGAGPVDTQYF. DNA of the CDR3: TGTGCCAGCACCGGAGGAGCGGGCCCGGTAGATACGCAGTATTTT. The rearrangement joins TRBV4-2 to TRBJ2-3, with D maybe TRBD2 (6 bases). CDR1 LGHNA and CDR2 YNFKEQ come from the germline V gene. Trimming shortened V by 7 bases and J by 5 bases, and 19 bases separated the two germline ends. The CDR3 covers 15 residues.

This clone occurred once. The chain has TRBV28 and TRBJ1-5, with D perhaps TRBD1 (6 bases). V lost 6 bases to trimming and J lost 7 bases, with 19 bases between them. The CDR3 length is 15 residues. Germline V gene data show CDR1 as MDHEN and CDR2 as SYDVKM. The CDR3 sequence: CASSLGGGGGQPQHF. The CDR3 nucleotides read TGTGCCAGCAGCCTAGGGGGGGGAGGTGGACAGCCCCAGCATTTT.

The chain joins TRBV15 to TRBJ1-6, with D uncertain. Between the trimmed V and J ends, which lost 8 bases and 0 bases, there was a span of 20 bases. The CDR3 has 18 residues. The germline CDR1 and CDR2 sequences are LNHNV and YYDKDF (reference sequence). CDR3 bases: TGTGCCACCCTCTTCGAGCCCCAAGTAAGCTCCTATAATTCACCCCTCCACTTT. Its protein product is CATLFEPQVSSYNSPLHF.

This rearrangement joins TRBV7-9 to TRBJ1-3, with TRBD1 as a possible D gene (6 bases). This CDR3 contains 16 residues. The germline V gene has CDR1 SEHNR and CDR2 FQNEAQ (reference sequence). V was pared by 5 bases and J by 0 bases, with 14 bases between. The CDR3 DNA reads TGTGCCAGCAGCCCGGATTGGGGGCCCTCTGGAAACACCATATATTTT. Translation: CASSPDWGPSGNTIYF.

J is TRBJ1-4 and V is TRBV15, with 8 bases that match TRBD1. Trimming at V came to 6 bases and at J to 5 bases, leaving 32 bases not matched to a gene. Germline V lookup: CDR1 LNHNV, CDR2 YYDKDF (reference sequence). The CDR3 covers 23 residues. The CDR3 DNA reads TGTGCCACCAGTTTGAGAGCTCCACCCCGGCAGGGGGCGCACGGTGATGGGAATGAAAAACTGTTTTTT. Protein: CATSLRAPPRQGAHGDGNEKLFF.

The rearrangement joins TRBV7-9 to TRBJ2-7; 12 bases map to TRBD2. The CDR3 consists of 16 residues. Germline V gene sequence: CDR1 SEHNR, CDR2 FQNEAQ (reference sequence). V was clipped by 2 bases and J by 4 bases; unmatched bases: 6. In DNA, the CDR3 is TGTGCCAGCAGCTTACTTCTAGCGGGAGGGGAGTACGAGCAGTACTTC. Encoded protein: CASSLLLAGGEYEQYF.

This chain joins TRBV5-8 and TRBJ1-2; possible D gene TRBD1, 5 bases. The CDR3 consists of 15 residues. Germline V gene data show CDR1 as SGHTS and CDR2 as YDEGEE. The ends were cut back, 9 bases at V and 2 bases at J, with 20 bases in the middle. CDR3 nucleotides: TGTGCCAACGGAGCTCCTCGTTCAGGGAACTATGGCTACACCTTC. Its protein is CANGAPRSGNYGYTF.

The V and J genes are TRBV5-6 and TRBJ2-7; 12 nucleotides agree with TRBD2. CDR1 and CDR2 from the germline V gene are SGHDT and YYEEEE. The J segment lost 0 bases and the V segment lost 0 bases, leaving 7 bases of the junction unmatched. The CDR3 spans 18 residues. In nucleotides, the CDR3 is TGTGCCAGCAGCTTGGCAGGGCTAGCGGGAGGGCTCTCCTACGAGCAGTACTTC. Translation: CASSLAGLAGGLSYEQYF.

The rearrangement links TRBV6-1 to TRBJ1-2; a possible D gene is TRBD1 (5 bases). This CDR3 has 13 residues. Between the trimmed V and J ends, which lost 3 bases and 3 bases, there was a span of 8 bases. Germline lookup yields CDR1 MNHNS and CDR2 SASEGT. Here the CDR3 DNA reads TGTGCCAGCAGTGATAGGGGCGACTATGGCTACACCTTC. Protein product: CASSDRGDYGYTF.

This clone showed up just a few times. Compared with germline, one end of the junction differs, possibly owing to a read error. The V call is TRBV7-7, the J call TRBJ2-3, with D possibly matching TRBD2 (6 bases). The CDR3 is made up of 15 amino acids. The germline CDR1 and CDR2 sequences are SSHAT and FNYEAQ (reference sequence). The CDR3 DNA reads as TGTGCTAGCAGCTTAGGCGCGGGGTCCGCGGATACGCAGTATTTT. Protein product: CASSLGAGSADTQYF.